This T cell receptor beta chain is from a study of cytomegalovirus exposure and HLA in healthy donors. Study context: About 85 million unique TCR sequences came from HLA-typed donors in an early release.

The study's findings and limits: When analyzed later, a missense DCLRE1C variant was found to be linked to TCR beta V- and J-gene trimming. In a later analysis, an Asian-associated ancestry cluster reportedly showed fewer N-insertions than the roughly 650-donor mean. Available immune exposure information covered CMV serostatus only.

Germline CDR1 GTSNPN, CDR2 SVGIG (reference sequence). Trimming took 1 base from V and 6 from J; bases not matched to a gene: 9. This CDR3 has 15 amino acids. 13 Jbeta primers and 60 Vbeta primers were used for the PCR. Sequenced by immunoSEQ multiplex PCR; TCRdb stores in-frame clones only, minus some. Of 80,000 to 100,000 clones listed, roughly 70% are singletons. This clone turned up a few times. Antigen specificity is unknown. Sequenced: PBMCs. This chain links TRBV30 with TRBJ2-1; 7 bases align to TRBD1. This receptor was identified in a woman between 18 and 29 years old in good health and CMV-seropositive. CDR3 sequence (DNA): TGTGCCTGGAGTGGGGACAGCCCCTTGATCAATGAGCAGTTCTTC. It translates to CAWSGDSPLINEQFF. The complete variable domain, with remaining parts taken from reference TRBV30 and TRBJ2-1, reads SQTIHQWPATLVQPVGSPLSLECTVEGTSNPNLYWYRQAAGRGLQLLFYSVGIGQISSEVPQNLSASRPQDRQFILSSKKLLLSDSGFYLCAWSGDSPLINEQFFGPGTRLTVL.